This TCR beta chain is from a study of T cell responses to AZD1222 COVID-19 vaccine (dated by TCRdb to the early 2020s). At the level of the whole study: TCR sequencing covered more than 230 trial participants: 200 to 220 given two doses of AZD1222 and 26 given two doses of MenACWY control vaccine. Trial participants were enrolled by age into 18-55, 56-69 and 70-plus year subgroups, with roughly 160, 29 and 62 TCR-sequenced participants respectively.

Trimming accounts for 6 bases at V and 6 bases at J, while the number of junction bases matched to no gene is 3. Reading from cysteine to phenylalanine, the CDR3 counts 12 amino acids. Only the CDR3 part of the read is kept: 36 bases, read in frame from the first base. Sequences MNHEY (CDR1) and SVGAGI (CDR2) are obtained from the germline V gene. The time point label, read with the paper, signifies: about 28 days (+/-7) after the second vaccine dose. AZD1222 recipients given second doses at about 4 weeks or at about 12 weeks were pooled, since spike-specific TCR depth and breadth were not found to differ between the two schedules. Vaccinee samples came from UK trials COV001 and COV002, including a single-blind randomized controlled phase 2/3 trial of AZD1222 (ChAdOx1 nCoV-19) in healthy adults. Trial participant PBMC samples were collected at day 0 and day 28 after the second dose for TCRbeta chain sequencing.

On the study overall, not on this receptor specifically: Vaccine-associated CD4 TCRs spanned the whole spike protein, with dominant responses in regions 160-218 and 743-854. Spike-specific TCR breadth and depth rose significantly after two AZD1222 doses compared with day 0 and with MenACWY recipients. The 56-69-year group was small, and its depth increase did not reach significance, likely because of low power. Most participants were white British and females outnumbered males, and the authors suggested that clonal diversity may have been underestimated. Because no day 14 peak-response samples were available, repertoires were characterized only after the peak T cell response. Nearly half of unique spike-specific TCRs reportedly recognized epitopes outside regions mutated in the B.1.351 and B.1.1.7 variants. Conclusions about previously exposed vaccinees are limited, since just 6 or 7 AZD1222 recipients were seropositive for SARS-CoV-2 at baseline.

The CDR3 regions of human TCRbeta chains were analyzed by immunosequencing. The paper's data handling went like this. TCRs in the repertoires were matched against a reference library of SARS-CoV-2-specific TCRs that had been generated with the MIRA antigen-specificity platform. Breadth was defined as the fraction of unique TCRs that were SARS-CoV-2-associated. Depth was defined as the fraction of total T cells that were SARS-CoV-2-associated. Each spike-specific TCR was assigned to its reactive spike region and to a CD4 or CD8 class using the MIRA data. Log10-transformed breadth and depth values were compared by one-way ANOVA with Sidak's multiple comparisons tests. Held by TCRdb, this immuneACCESS table contains in-frame sequences only and omits some clones. Under half of the omission traces to an unresolved V gene where checked; the cause of the rest is unknown. V and J calls and clone size are as listed in that table; D and trimming were resolved from the DNA. The sample contains roughly 160,000 clones, about 90% of them found a single time. Clones ranked in the top ten supply around 1.3% of the sample.

To note about this clone: Its target antigen remains unknown. No per-base quality is available; no much larger clone lies one base away.

The input for sequencing was peripheral blood, taken 28 days after the second AZD1222 dose. This receptor was obtained from an adult who received the AZD1222 COVID-19 vaccine. This receptor chain uses TRBV6-5 and TRBJ2-5, with 8 junctional bases fitting TRBD2. The DNA reads as follows: TGTGCCAGCAGAGCGGGGGCGAAGACCCAGTACTTC. Protein translation: CASRAGAKTQYF.